These T cell receptor beta chains were read from a single sample in a study of radiotherapy plus CTLA-4 blockade in lung cancer. Some clones are missing from TCRdb's copy, which holds only in-frame ones; the method was immunoSEQ multiplex PCR. The sample lists some 78,000 clones, around 87% seen once, with approximately 2% in the top ten. The sample was peripheral blood, taken from a patient treated with radiotherapy plus ipilimumab. These receptors all come from a human donor with non-small cell lung cancer who had a partial response to radiotherapy plus ipilimumab. CDR3s include the opening cysteine and the closing phenylalanine or tryptophan. D genes are given only for firm matches. Part of the rows lack a size; the others show once, few, many or a class for expanded clones.

clone_size,d_call,j_call,v_call,cdr3_nt,cdr3_aa
-,TRBD1,TRBJ1-2,TRBV4-1,TGCGCCAGCAGCCACCGACAGGGGAAGGGCTATGGCTACACCTTC,CASSHRQGKGYGYTF
-,TRBD1,TRBJ1-1,TRBV28,TGTGCCAGCAGTTTAGGGGACAGGTCGCCCACTGAAGCTTTCTTT,CASSLGDRSPTEAFF
-,TRBD1,TRBJ2-5,TRBV18,TGTGCCAGCTCACCGGGGACAGGGTCGCAGACCCAGTACTTC,CASSPGTGSQTQYF
-,-,TRBJ2-1,TRBV29-1,TGCAGCGCAACTAGTATCTCCTACAATGAGCAGTTCTTC,CSATSISYNEQFF
-,TRBD2,TRBJ2-7,TRBV28,TGTGCCAGCAGTTTAACTAGCGGGAGCTACGAGCAGTACTTC,CASSLTSGSYEQYF
-,-,TRBJ1-1,TRBV18,TGTGCCAGCTCACCACGGGCCGGGAACACTGAAGCTTTCTTT,CASSPRAGNTEAFF
-,TRBD2,TRBJ2-5,TRBV5-1,TGCGCCAGCAGCCCGACTAGCGGGAGTGGAAAGACCCAGTACTTC,CASSPTSGSGKTQYF
-,-,TRBJ2-2,TRBV2,TGTGCCAGCATTCTGGACAGATCCACCGGGGAGCTGTTTTTT,CASILDRSTGELFF
-,-,TRBJ2-7,TRBV28,TGTGCCAGCAGTTTACGAGGGCAGACGCTCACCTACGAGCAGTACTTC,CASSLRGQTLTYEQYF
-,TRBD2,TRBJ2-1,TRBV28,TGTGCCAGCAGACTAGCGGGAATATGGAATGAGCAGTTCTTC,CASRLAGIWNEQFF
-,-,TRBJ1-4,TRBV28,TGTGCCAGCAGTTTTCGCAGGGGTACTAATGAAAAACTGTTTTTT,CASSFRRGTNEKLFF
-,-,TRBJ2-7,TRBV2,TGTGCCAGCAGGACACTCACCTACGAGCAGTACTTC,CASRTLTYEQYF
few,-,TRBJ1-2,TRBV10-3,TGTGCCATCAGTAATGACGGAGGGAGATCCTATGGCTACACCTTC,CAISNDGGRSYGYTF
-,TRBD1,TRBJ2-7,TRBV19,TGTGCCAGTAGTAAGGGCAAACAGGGACAGGGAGCCTACGAGCAGTACTTC,CASSKGKQGQGAYEQYF
-,-,TRBJ2-3,TRBV30,TGTGCCTGGAGTCTATCCACAGATACGCAGTATTTT,CAWSLSTDTQYF
-,TRBD1,TRBJ1-1,TRBV18,TGTGCCAGCTCAGTGGGGACAGGGCGAACTGAAGCTTTCTTT,CASSVGTGRTEAFF
-,TRBD1,TRBJ1-1,TRBV11-2,TGTGCCAGCAGCTTAGTCGGGACAGGGGCCGTCATAAACACTGAAGCTTTCTTT,CASSLVGTGAVINTEAFF
-,-,TRBJ1-1,TRBV6-5,TGTGCCAGCAGAGACCTGACAGGAAGGGTACCCCAAGCTTTCTTT,CASRDLTGRVPQAFF
-,TRBD1,TRBJ1-5,TRBV2,TGTGCCAGCAGCCCCGACAGGGGGAGCAATCAGCCCCAGCATTTT,CASSPDRGSNQPQHF
-,-,TRBJ2-5,TRBV5-1,TGCGCCAGCAGCTTGGGTGCGTACCAAGAGACCCAGTACTTC,CASSLGAYQETQYF
-,TRBD2,TRBJ2-1,TRBV2,TGTGCCAGCGAACGGGCTAGCGGGAACTACAATGAGCAGTTCTTC,CASERASGNYNEQFF
-,TRBD2,TRBJ2-5,TRBV15,TGTGCCACCAGCAGAGGGGAGGGCCTCCGGGGGGAGACCCAGTACTTC,CATSRGEGLRGETQYF
-,-,TRBJ1-5,TRBV18,TGTGCCAGCTCACCACCAGTGGGCTACAATCAGCCCCAGCATTTT,CASSPPVGYNQPQHF
-,-,TRBJ1-1,TRBV7-9,TGTGCCAGCAGCTTAGAGGGCGGGGGAGGCACTGAAGCTTTCTTT,CASSLEGGGGTEAFF
-,TRBD2,TRBJ2-3,TRBV7-9,TGTGCCAGCAGCTTTGGGGCTAGCGGGAGGGATACGCAGTATTTT,CASSFGASGRDTQYF
-,-,TRBJ1-1,TRBV9,TGTGCCAGTCACGACTGGGCTGAAGCTTTCTTT,CASHDWAEAFF
-,-,TRBJ2-7,TRBV28,TGTGCCAGCAGGCCGGGCGGGACTGGGTACGAGCAGTACTTC,CASRPGGTGYEQYF
few,TRBD1,TRBJ1-5,TRBV6-6,TGTGCCAGCAGTAAGTCGACAGGGGTGAGCAATCAGCCCCAGCATTTT,CASSKSTGVSNQPQHF
-,-,TRBJ2-7,TRBV10-1,TGCGCCAGCAGTGAGTCGTCCGGCGCAGGGGTAGCCTACGAGCAGTACTTC,CASSESSGAGVAYEQYF
few,TRBD1,TRBJ1-4,TRBV5-1,TGCGCCAGCAGCCCGGGACAGAATGAAAAACTGTTTTTT,CASSPGQNEKLFF
-,-,TRBJ2-7,TRBV9,TGTGCCAGCAGCGTAGCTTCGGACAGCCCCGAGGGTTACGAGCAGTACTTC,CASSVASDSPEGYEQYF
-,-,TRBJ2-5,TRBV2,TGTGCCAGCAGTGGAGGGCTAAAGGGAGAGACCCAGTACTTC,CASSGGLKGETQYF
-,-,TRBJ1-1,TRBV27,TGTGCCAGCAGTTTAGGGGGGGCGATCCTGAACACTGAAGCTTTCTTT,CASSLGGAILNTEAFF
-,TRBD1,TRBJ2-3,TRBV12-5,TGTGCTAGTGGCCAAAACAGGGGAGGCACAGATACGCAGTATTTT,CASGQNRGGTDTQYF
-,TRBD1,TRBJ1-1,TRBV4-1,TGCGCCAGCAGCCCAGACAGGGCGAACACTGAAGCTTTCTTT,CASSPDRANTEAFF
once,-,TRBJ2-5,TRBV2,TGTGCCAGCAGCGAGACTAGTGGGGAGCAGTACTTC,CASSETSGEQYF
-,TRBD2,TRBJ2-3,TRBV13,TGTGCCAGCAGGCGCGGGGGACTTAGCACAGATACGCAGTATTTT,CASRRGGLSTDTQYF
-,-,TRBJ2-3,TRBV14,TGTGCCAGCAGCCAAGAGGCCTTTTTCACAGATACGCAGTATTTT,CASSQEAFFTDTQYF
-,TRBD1,TRBJ2-7,TRBV10-3,TGTGCCATCAGTGAGTCCGGGACAGGGTCCTCTCGGGAGCAGTACTTC,CAISESGTGSSREQYF
-,-,TRBJ2-7,TRBV5-4,TGTGCCAGCAGCCCTTGGACTGAGGAGCAGTACTTC,CASSPWTEEQYF
-,TRBD1,TRBJ2-7,TRBV5-4,TGTGCCAGCAGCTTGCGTTTGGGGACAGGGGCCTCCTACGAGCAGTACTTC,CASSLRLGTGASYEQYF
-,TRBD1,TRBJ2-7,TRBV28,TGTGCCAGCACGCTTGGGGACAGCCCCAACGAGCAGTACTTC,CASTLGDSPNEQYF
-,-,TRBJ1-3,TRBV11-2,TGTGCCAGCAGCTTCAGGGAAACCGGAAACACCATATATTTT,CASSFRETGNTIYF
-,-,TRBJ1-2,TRBV6-1,TGTGCCAGCAGTGAACGGCGGGGAGTCGGCTATGGCTACACCTTC,CASSERRGVGYGYTF
once,-,TRBJ1-5,TRBV4-2,TGTGCCAGCAGCCAAGTCCGGGAGGATCAGCCCCAGCATTTT,CASSQVREDQPQHF